This T cell receptor (beta chain) was found in a study of blood T cells in healthy people across ages (dated by TCRdb to between 2015 and 2016). At the level of the whole study: Template switching captured roughly one uniquely barcoded TCR beta cDNA molecule per two T cells in model experiments. Donors of different ages were randomly distributed across sequencing lanes to avoid experimental bias. Age-related changes in TCR beta repertoire diversity were measured in the study by deep sequencing normalized with unique cDNA molecular identifiers. The donors were split into four age groups: young (average 16 years), middle-aged (39), aged (approximately 60) and long-lived (roughly 77). Two additional independent replicas of 1 million unique cDNA reads from the same blood draw were analyzed for two donors (one aged 18 to 29 and one aged 80 or older). Study-wide findings and limitations: As age increased, observed TCR beta diversity per million T cells dropped in a roughly linear way, and a significant reduction was already evident by age approximately 40. Compared with the aged group, the long-lived group had more naive CD4+ T cells, fewer expanded clones and increased TCR diversity, suggesting age selection. Estimates of total diversity from one million sequenced T cells were regarded as lower bounds and underestimates. Because profiling used bulk unsorted PBMCs, naive and antigen-experienced compartments could not be compared conclusively. Donor CMV infection status was unknown, potentially confounding age-related changes in expanded clonotypes. The percentage of naive T cells measured by flow cytometry correlated strongly with observed TCR beta diversity.

The library came from 5' RACE. Instrument used: Illumina HiSeq 2500. The second PCR ran for roughly 7 to 11 cycles and used a J-beta primer mix along with a sample-barcoded 5' primer. Each TCR beta cDNA molecule received a unique molecular identifier from a template-switch 5' adaptor carrying 12 random nucleotides. Each sample yielded at least 2.5 million CDR3-containing paired-end reads. The Mint cDNA synthesis kit, primed by a TRBC-specific oligonucleotide, was used to synthesize first-strand cDNA from all RNA. After uracil-DNA glycosylase treatment, a first 18-cycle PCR used universal primers M1SS and BC2_uni_R on all cDNA. The authors' analysis ran thus. For normalization, 1 million high-quality reads were randomly selected from each sample, with every read carrying a distinct molecular identifier. Instead of being binned into consensus sequences, reads with shared molecular identifiers were discarded. MiTCR, set to a Q25 quality threshold and the strictest error-elimination algorithm, was used for CDR3 identification, clonotype clustering and error correction. A nonparametric unseen species model with Euler transformation was used to estimate lower-bound total TCR beta diversity. TCRdb reanalyzed the raw reads on its own, using fastp at Q25 for trimming and MiXCR for clone calling, and kept in-frame beta chains. Entries that share a CDR3 protein sequence are merged under the most common genes and DNA. Here the V and J calls rest on TCRdb's processing, not on the authors' analysis. The sample contains some 1.5 million distinct CDR3 sequences, over 25% of them found a single time. The leading ten clones occupy 7.7% of the sample.

Systemically healthy Caucasian individuals from Russia, 35 to 40 in total and aged about 6 to 100 years, were included as donors. Approximately 9.3 milliliters of peripheral blood were collected from each donor into EDTA-treated Vacutainer tubes. Ficoll-Paque density-gradient centrifugation was used to isolate PBMCs, with at least 6 million obtained per sample. Trizol reagent was used to extract total RNA from PBMCs, with at least 5.5 micrograms per sample. Naive CD45RAhigh/CD27high T cell percentages were measured by flow cytometry on a PBMC aliquot from every donor. The germline V gene (reference sequence) specifies SEHNR as CDR1 and FQNEAQ as CDR2. There are 10 amino acids in the CDR3, from cysteine to phenylalanine inclusive. The retained sequence is limited to the CDR3, 30 bases, with the frame set at the first base. V loses 5 bases, J loses 7 bases, and the germline ends lie 5 bases apart. Comments on this clonotype: The antigen it recognizes is unknown. Qualities for individual bases were not recorded, and no much larger clone is one base off.

The TCR comes from a woman in her 30s in good health. The chain is made from TRBV7-9 and TRBJ1-1; confidence is insufficient to name the D gene. Sequencing was done on a sample of blood. The CDR3: CASSVGEAFF. The sequenced DNA: TGTGCCAGCAGCGTCGGTGAAGCTTTCTTT.